This T cell receptor (beta chain) was retrieved from a study of tumor and adjacent non-tumor tissue in lung cancer. Study information: Patients comprised over 9 adenocarcinoma, a couple of squamous cell carcinoma and 1 small cell lung cancer.

Study-level findings and limits: Significantly higher TCR diversity was found in tumor than normal lung.

This CDR3 is 15 amino acids long. From germline, CDR1 is SGHVS and CDR2 FQNEAQ. The library came from three nested PCR rounds adapted from ARM-PCR protocols. TCRdb analysed the multiplex PCR reads with MiXCR anew, one entry per CDR3 protein. Here the sample spans over 80,000 distinct CDR3 sequences, 80% being singletons. Remarks on this clonotype: Its antigen is still unknown. The junction shows a germline mismatch at one end, possibly a read error.

RNA was extracted from bulk tissue without any cell sorting. Distant lung tissue was collected more than 3 cm away from the tumor edge. The chain uses TRBV7-8 and TRBJ2-2, with D tentatively TRBD1 or TRBD2 (5 bases each). This clonotype originated in a man aged 55 to 69 with small cell lung cancer. Sequenced sample: distant non-tumor lung tissue. Here the CDR3 DNA reads TGTTCCAGCAGCTACAGAAGACCTGGGGACGGGGAGTTGTTTTTT. This encodes CSSSYRRPGDGELFF. Combining the CDR3 with reference TRBV7-8 and TRBJ2-2 gives the whole variable domain GAGVSQSPRYKVAKRGQDVALRCDPISGHVSLFWYQQALGQGPEFLTYFQNEAQLDKSGLPSDRFFAERPEGSVSTLKIQRTQQEDSAVYLCSSSYRRPGDGELFFGEGSRLTVL.